One sample yielded the 13 T cell receptor beta chains listed below, sequenced in a study of tumor-infiltrating lymphocytes in primary liver carcinoma. The authors made TCR beta cDNA from 500 ng total RNA with a constant-region primer. Libraries covering TCR beta were generated through three nested multiplex PCR rounds (using a slightly modified ARM-PCR). Running roughly 10 cycles apiece, the first two PCR rounds relied on TRBV1-TRBV30 forward primers together with a C-beta reverse primer. TCRdb reanalysed the multiplex PCR reads using MiXCR and keeps one entry per CDR3 protein. The data show fewer than 150,000 distinct CDR3 sequences, 50% to 70% seen once. The study co-extracted DNA and RNA from 20-30 mg of unsorted bulk tissue. The sequenced material came from liver tumor tissue from sampling region 1. This sample's subset: tumor region T1, superior pole. All receptors derive from a woman aged 55-70 years with primary liver carcinoma and hepatitis B virus infection.

Of note for this clonotype: Possible read error: a much larger clone is one base away. The chain uses TRBV6-2 or TRBV6-3 and TRBJ2-3, with D perhaps matching TRBD1 or TRBD2 (6 bases each). From germline, CDR1 is MNHEY and CDR2 SVGEGT. This CDR3 contains 14 residues. The CDR3 sequence: CTSSPRLGGDTQYF. DNA of the CDR3: TGTACCAGCAGTCCCAGACTAGGGGGAGATACGCAGTATTTT.

A remark on this clonotype: Possible read error: a much larger clone is one base away. The rearrangement links TRBV10-2 to TRBJ1-5, with D perhaps TRBD1 (5 bases). Trimming cost V 8 bases and J 3 bases, with 14 bases left between them. The germline V gene has CDR1 WSHSY and CDR2 SAAADI. CDR3 size: 14 residues. CDR3 in DNA: TGCGCCAGCTGGCGCGGGGCAGACAATCAGCCCCAGCATTTT. The encoded protein is CASWRGADNQPQHF.

Judged by abundance, this clonotype is medium-sized. The V call is TRBV10-3, the J call TRBJ2-7, with no clear D. This CDR3 comprises 12 residues. Trimming took off 4 bases at V and 2 bases at J, with 6 bases between the two ends. CDR1 and CDR2 (germline): ENHRY, SYGVKD. CDR3 loop: CAISANPYEQYF. The CDR3 bases are TGTGCCATCAGTGCCAACCCCTACGAGCAGTACTTC.

This clonotype was recorded many times. V usage is TRBV11-3 and J usage is TRBJ2-4, with 9 bases matching TRBD1. Germline V lookup: CDR1 SGHNT, CDR2 YENEEA. The CDR3 length is 19 residues. The trim removed 1 base at V and 3 bases at J, leaving 13 bases unmatched. Here the CDR3 reads CASSLARTGQGRIKNIQYF. CDR3 in DNA: TGTGCCAGCAGCTTAGCCCGTACCGGACAGGGGAGAATCAAAAACATTCAGTACTTC.

On this clonotype itself: This may be a read error, as it is one base from a much larger clone. V usage is TRBV6-1 and J usage is TRBJ1-3, with no clear D. This CDR3 spans 14 amino acids. Trimming removed 2 bases from V and 2 bases from J, with 7 bases in between. The V gene's germline CDR1 is MNHNS and CDR2 SASEGT. Here the CDR3 reads CASSETWAGNTIYF. In nucleotides, the CDR3 is TGTGCCAGCAGTGAAACTTGGGCTGGAAACACCATATATTTT.

Of note for this clonotype: Just one base apart from a much larger clone, this may be a read error. The genes are TRBV10-3 and TRBJ2-7, with 9 bases matching TRBD2. CDR3 length: 13 amino acids. Germline V gene lookup returns CDR1 ENHRY and CDR2 SYGVKD. CDR3 in DNA: TGTGTCACCCTACTAGCGGGCACCTACGAGCAGTACTTC. This translates into CVTLLAGTYEQYF.

Regarding this clonotype: A single base separates this from a much larger clone, so it may be a read error. The CDR3, as DNA: TGTGCCAGCGGTTTATGGGGGGAAGGAAACAATGAGCAGTTCTTC. It encodes CASGLWGEGNNEQFF. The genes are TRBV28 and TRBJ2-1, with D possibly matching TRBD2 (6 bases). Germline assignment: CDR1 MDHEN and CDR2 SYDVKM. The CDR3 is 15 residues long. The full variable domain, completed using reference TRBV28 and TRBJ2-1, is DVKVTQSSRYLVKRTGEKVFLECVQDMDHENMFWYRQDPGLGLRLIYFSYDVKMKEKGDIPEGYSVSREKKERFSLILESASTNQTSMYLCASGLWGEGNNEQFFGPGTRLTVL.

On this clonotype: A junction boundary mismatches the germline segment, possibly from a read error. In nucleotides, the CDR3 is TGTCCCAGCACCTTGCGGGACGGGGGCTGCGAGCAGTACTTC. The encoded protein is CPSTLRDGGCEQYF. This chain links TRBV11-3 with TRBJ2-7; D assignment may be TRBD1 or TRBD2 (6 bases each). Germline assignment: CDR1 SGHNT and CDR2 YENEEA. This CDR3 has 14 amino acids.

V and J are TRBV7-8 and TRBJ2-1; 7 bases map to TRBD1. Germline CDR1 SGHVS, CDR2 FQNEAQ. There are 12 residues in the CDR3. V shed 6 bases, J shed 9 bases, and the junction held 5 bases outside the gene matches. The CDR3 region is CASSTYRGEQFF. The CDR3 coding sequence is TGTGCCAGCAGTACCTACAGGGGTGAGCAGTTCTTC.

Regarding this clonotype: Possible read error: a much larger clone is one base away. CDR3 region: CDSSLVRGMGAPITEAFF. The CDR3 nucleotides are TGTGACAGCAGTTTGGTCAGGGGGATGGGGGCACCCATCACTGAAGCTTTCTTT. The chain joins TRBV12-3 or TRBV12-4 to TRBJ1-1, with 7 bases that match TRBD1. The CDR3 sequence is 18 residues long.

In its sample, this clonotype was seen many times. The V call is TRBV11-2, the J call TRBJ2-7; D call uncertain. This CDR3 is 14 amino acids long. Trimming took off 1 base at V and 2 bases at J, with 9 bases between the two ends. Germline values: CDR1 SGHAT, CDR2 FQNNGV. The DNA of the CDR3 is TGTGCCAGCAGCTTAGTTCGGGCAACCTACGAGCAGTACTTC. Protein sequence: CASSLVRATYEQYF.

On this clonotype: The conserved final phenylalanine or tryptophan is absent from the CDR3, which likely points to a read error. This rearrangement joins TRBV11-2 to TRBJ2-7; possibly TRBD2 for D (6 bases). CDR3 length: 15 amino acids. Deletions cut 5 bases from V and 2 bases from J, with 16 bases between. Germline lookup yields CDR1 SGHAT and CDR2 FQNNGV. CDR3 loop: CASSGLTGIPYEQYI. CDR3 bases: TGTGCCAGCAGCGGACTAACGGGTATCCCCTACGAGCAGTACATC.

The rearrangement uses TRBV4-1 and TRBJ2-1; D possibly corresponds to TRBD2 (6 bases). The germline V and J ends were trimmed by 4 bases and 10 bases, with 20 bases remaining between them. The CDR3 covers 15 residues. Germline lookup yields CDR1 MGHRA and CDR2 YSYEKL. The CDR3 DNA reads TGCGCCAGCAGCCGAAGTTGGGAACTAGCCAGGGAGCAGTTCTTC. Encoded protein: CASSRSWELAREQFF.